The clone carrying this T cell receptor beta chain was detected only a few times. No antigen is known for it. The entry originates in a study of T-cell memory formation after mild COVID-19. General study points: The main location of contracting CD4+ clones was CM and EM, and that of contracting CD8+ clones was EMRA.

The CDR3 covers 15 residues. The V gene lost 4 bases and the J gene lost 2 bases, with 14 bases spanning the gap. Germline loops: CDR1 SNHLY, CDR2 FYNNEI. TCRdb redid the calling of the 5' RACE reads with MiXCR, one entry per CDR3 protein. The sample lists around 300,000 distinct CDR3 sequences; roughly 19% were seen once. The sample taken for sequencing was PBMCs or a T cell subset sorted from them (not recorded which). The chain couples TRBV2 to TRBJ2-5; D not certain. This clonotype was sampled from a man between 18 and 29 years old who had mild COVID-19 (a few samples of this study predate the infection). Cell type and time point are not known. CDR3 nucleotide sequence: TGTGCCAGCAGTGCAATTTGGGCTAGTCAAGAGACCCAGTACTTC. Translated, it gives CASSAIWASQETQYF. The variable domain in full, completed from reference TRBV2 and TRBJ2-5, reads EPEVTQTPSHQVTQMGQEVILRCVPISNHLYFYWYRQILGQKVEFLVSFYNNEISEKSEIFDDQFSVERPDGSNFTLKIRSTKLEDSAMYFCASSAIWASQETQYFGPGTRLLVL.